This is a list of T cell receptor beta chains from one sample in a study of cytomegalovirus exposure and HLA in healthy donors. Some clones are missing from TCRdb's copy, which holds only in-frame ones; the method was immunoSEQ multiplex PCR. Seen here are roughly 48,000 clones, 94% observed once, and the top ten hold 7.8%. The sequenced sample was PBMCs. These receptors all come from a woman younger than 35 in good health and CMV-seropositive. CDR3s include the opening cysteine and the closing phenylalanine or tryptophan. The D gene is left open where the match is weak. Size tells how often a clone was seen (once, few, many) or the class of an expanded clone, and some rows leave it out.

TRBD2	TRBJ2-2	TRBV27	once	TGTGCCAGCAGATTCAGACTAGCGGGAGACACCGGGGAGCTGTTTTTT	CASRFRLAGDTGELFF
TRBD1	TRBJ2-5	TRBV7-2	-	TGTGCCAGCAGCTTGACAGGGATGGTAGAGACCCAGTACTTC	CASSLTGMVETQYF
TRBD2	TRBJ2-1	TRBV18	once	TGTGCCAGCTCACGACCGACTAGCGGGAGGTTTGGCAATGAGCAGTTCTTC	CASSRPTSGRFGNEQFF
-	TRBJ2-5	TRBV28	-	TGTGCCAGCAGTTTAATCCGGGAGTGGGAGACCCAGTACTTC	CASSLIREWETQYF
TRBD2	TRBJ2-1	TRBV28	-	TGTGCCAGCAGTGGGACTAGCGGGAACAATGAGCAGTTCTTC	CASSGTSGNNEQFF
-	TRBJ1-6	TRBV21-1	-	TGTGCCAGCAGCAAAGCGATCGCGGACAGGGATAATTCACCCCTCCACTTT	CASSKAIADRDNSPLHF
TRBD1	TRBJ1-5	TRBV2	-	TGTGCCAGCAGGTCCCCCGGGACAGGGGGCGCGGAGGATCAGCCCCAGCATTTT	CASRSPGTGGAEDQPQHF
TRBD1	TRBJ1-3	TRBV7-9	-	TGTGCCAGCAGCGGACGAGACAGGGGGCCTGGAAACACCATATATTTT	CASSGRDRGPGNTIYF
TRBD1	TRBJ1-1	TRBV5-1	once	TGCGCCAGCAGCTTGGGACAGGGAAGGAACACTGAAGCTTTCTTT	CASSLGQGRNTEAFF
TRBD1	TRBJ2-7	TRBV11-1	-	TGTGCCAGCAGCTTAGGCAGGGGGACCTCCTACGAGCAGTACTTC	CASSLGRGTSYEQYF
TRBD2	TRBJ2-7	TRBV30	-	TGTGCCTGGGCCCGGGCTAGCGGGGCCTTCTACGAGCAGTACTTC	CAWARASGAFYEQYF
TRBD2	TRBJ2-1	TRBV19	-	TGTGCCAGTAGTACTAGCGGGAGTCGTCATGAGCAGTTCTTC	CASSTSGSRHEQFF
TRBD2	TRBJ2-1	TRBV11-3	-	TGTGCCAGCAGCCTCGGACGGACCGGGACTAAATTCTACAATGAGCAGTTCTTC	CASSLGRTGTKFYNEQFF
-	TRBJ2-6	TRBV9	-	TGTGCCAGCAGCGCCCTAGAGGGAGGGGCCAACGTCCTGACTTTC	CASSALEGGANVLTF
TRBD2	TRBJ2-1	TRBV9	-	TGTGCCAGCAGCGCAATCTCCGGGGGGAATGAGCAGTTCTTC	CASSAISGGNEQFF
-	TRBJ1-1	TRBV19	once	TGTGCCAGTAGTATACGGGGAGGCGGGACCGAAGCTTTCTTT	CASSIRGGGTEAFF
TRBD1	TRBJ2-1	TRBV19	-	TGTGCCAGTAGACCCCGGGACAGGGTTACCCACAATGAGCAGTTCTTC	CASRPRDRVTHNEQFF
-	TRBJ1-2	TRBV28	-	TGTGCCAGCAGGATTTCCGGGCAGGGAATGTCTCCTGGCTACACCTTC	CASRISGQGMSPGYTF
-	TRBJ1-5	TRBV15	-	TGTGCCACCAGCAGAGATCGGGATCAGCCCCAGCATTTT	CATSRDRDQPQHF
-	TRBJ1-1	TRBV9	-	TGTGCCAGCAGCACCCGGTGGGGGGACACTGAAGCTTTCTTT	CASSTRWGDTEAFF
-	TRBJ2-7	TRBV5-4	-	TGTGCCAGCAGCCCCGTGAACGCGGAGCAGTACTTC	CASSPVNAEQYF
TRBD1	TRBJ1-2	TRBV9	-	TGTGCCAGCAGCGGGGGACAGTCGTCGGGCTACACCTTC	CASSGGQSSGYTF
-	TRBJ1-1	TRBV28	-	TGTGCCAGCACCTTCCCGGACAGAAACACTGAAGCTTTCTTT	CASTFPDRNTEAFF
-	TRBJ2-3	TRBV6-4	-	TGTGCCAGCAGTGAGGTGTCAGGGAGCACAGATACGCAGTATTTT	CASSEVSGSTDTQYF
TRBD1	TRBJ1-1	TRBV5-6	-	TGTGCCAGCAGCTCCACGGGACAGGGAGGGGACACTGAAGCTTTCTTT	CASSSTGQGGDTEAFF